The 5 T cell receptor beta chains below all came from one sample that was sequenced in a study of control samples from healthy donors and cancer patients. Measured with immunoSEQ multiplex PCR; TCRdb has only the in-frame clones, and not every one. Of 65,000 to 95,000 clones in the sample, about 89% are singletons; the top ten hold 6.5% to 7.5%. The sequencing input was blood. The receptors originated from a man over 45 in good health.

The gene calls are TRBV27 and TRBJ2-7; possible D gene TRBD1, 6 bases. The V and J ends lost 4 bases and 0 bases respectively, with 13 bases between them. Germline V gives CDR1 MNHEY, CDR2 SMNVEV (reference sequence). The CDR3 sequence is 15 residues long. The CDR3 coding sequence is TGTGCCAGCAGTTCTAAACAGGGATTCTCCTACGAGCAGTACTTC. Translated: CASSSKQGFSYEQYF.

The chain links TRBV2 to TRBJ2-7; 11 positions agree with TRBD1. This CDR3 has 15 residues. The germline CDR1 and CDR2 sequences are SNHLY and FYNNEI. The V gene end was trimmed by 6 bases and the J gene end by 2 bases; junction bases not matched to a gene: 6. CDR3 protein: CASSPDRGLAYEQYF. The CDR3 region has the DNA TGTGCCAGCAGCCCGGACAGGGGGCTTGCCTACGAGCAGTACTTC.

J is TRBJ2-7 and V is TRBV5-5; no firm D call. The V end was cut by 5 bases, the J end by 1 base, with 22 bases between. The CDR3 loop spans 17 amino acids. The germline gives CDR1 SGHKS, CDR2 YYEKEE (reference sequence). The CDR3, as DNA: TGTGCCAGCAGACTACGCCCCGCGGCCCTTGATTCCTACGAGCAGTACTTC. It specifies CASRLRPAALDSYEQYF.

This chain connects TRBV5-1 to TRBJ2-7; 9 bases map to TRBD1. This CDR3 is built from 17 residues. The V segment lost 0 bases and the J segment 5 bases; nucleotides outside the gene matches: 12. CDR1 is SGHRS and CDR2 is YFSETQ in the germline V gene. CDR3 sequence reads: CASSLGPSGQGSHEQYF. As DNA, the CDR3 is TGCGCCAGCAGCTTGGGCCCTTCGGGACAGGGTTCCCACGAGCAGTACTTC.

The rearrangement uses TRBV7-3 and TRBJ1-2; tentatively, D is TRBD1 (5 bases). CDR3 length: 14 amino acids. V lost 0 bases and J 7 bases, leaving 12 bases between the germline ends. CDR1 is SGHTA and CDR2 is FQGTGA in the germline V gene. The CDR3 DNA is TGTGCCAGCAGCTTAACCTTTGGGGGATCTGGCTACACCTTC. Translation gives CASSLTFGGSGYTF. The variable domain in full, completed from reference TRBV7-3 and TRBJ1-2, reads GAGVSQTPSNKVTEKGKYVELRCDPISGHTALYWYRQSLGQGPEFLIYFQGTGAADDSGLPNDRFFAVRPEGSVSTLKIQRTERGDSAVYLCASSLTFGGSGYTFGSGTRLTVV.